A single sample is the source of the 30 T cell receptor beta chains below, sequenced in a study of blood T cell repertoires in COVID-19. Measured with immunoSEQ multiplex PCR; TCRdb has only the in-frame clones, and not every one. The table records some 300,000 clones, 85% to 90% of them present only once. Sample: PBMCs or T cells enriched from blood (not recorded which). These receptors were collected from a woman between 50 and 59 years old who had been exposed to COVID-19.

This clone occurred a few times. The CDR3 coding sequence is TGTGCCGCAAGGAGGACAGGGGGTGGTTCCGGGGAGCTGTTTTTT. Translation gives CAARRTGGGSGELFF. The chain employs TRBV19 and TRBJ2-2, with TRBD1 matching over 10 bases. J lost 6 bases, V lost 11 bases, and 12 bases had no gene match. In germline, CDR1 is LNHDA, CDR2 SQIVND (reference sequence). CDR3 length: 15 residues.

The chain has TRBV18 and TRBJ1-4; D gene uncertain. This CDR3 region has 14 residues. With 2 bases removed from V and 8 bases from J, the gap between germline ends came to 12 bases. Germline V gene data show CDR1 as KGHSH and CDR2 as LQKENI. CDR3 loop: CASSPGIETEKLFF. CDR3 nucleotides: TGTGCCAGCTCACCAGGAATTGAGACAGAAAAACTGTTTTTT.

V and J are TRBV7-9 and TRBJ2-1, with 15 bases lining up with TRBD2. V shed 5 bases, J shed 7 bases, and the junction held 9 bases outside the gene matches. The CDR3 has 17 amino acids. Germline V lookup: CDR1 SEHNR, CDR2 FQNEAQ (reference sequence). The CDR3: CASSPPGTSGGPNEQFF. The CDR3 bases are TGTGCCAGCAGCCCCCCCGGGACTAGCGGGGGGCCAAATGAGCAGTTCTTC.

The V call is TRBV19, the J call TRBJ2-2, with 8 bases aligning to TRBD2. The CDR3 is made up of 17 amino acids. V shed 6 bases, J shed 4 bases, and the junction held 13 bases outside the gene matches. The germline CDR1 and CDR2 sequences are LNHDA and SQIVND (reference sequence). CDR3 sequence (DNA): TGTGCCAGTAGGACACCCGACGGGACTAGGGGCACCGGGGAGCTGTTTTTT. Residues: CASRTPDGTRGTGELFF.

The V call is TRBV6-1, the J call TRBJ1-1, with D tentatively TRBD1 (5 bases). Germline assignment: CDR1 MNHNS and CDR2 SASEGT. CDR3 size: 14 residues. Trimming took 3 bases from V and 1 from J, leaving 9 bases between them. CDR3 sequence (DNA): TGTGCCAGCAGTGATAGACAGACGAACACTGAAGCTTTCTTT. This codes for CASSDRQTNTEAFF.

The chain joins TRBV11-2 to TRBJ2-7, with D tentatively TRBD2 (5 bases). This CDR3 has 16 residues. The V gene's germline CDR1 is SGHAT and CDR2 FQNNGV. V shed 0 bases and J shed 7 bases, with 19 bases lying between them. CDR3 coding DNA: TGTGCCAGCAGCTTAGAGGGGAACAGTCCCTCGGGGGAGCAGTACTTC. Translating it yields CASSLEGNSPSGEQYF. Supplemented by reference TRBV11-2 and TRBJ2-7, the full variable domain reads EAGVAQSPRYKIIEKRQSVAFWCNPISGHATLYWYQQILGQGPKLLIQFQNNGVVDDSQLPKDRFSAERLKGVDSTLKIQPAKLEDSAVYLCASSLEGNSPSGEQYFGPGTRLTVT.

The chain's CDR3 is CATTGQGGYEQYF. In DNA, the CDR3 is TGTGCCACCACGGGACAGGGAGGGTACGAGCAGTACTTC. The V and J genes are TRBV28 and TRBJ2-7, with 9 bases identical to TRBD1. Looked up from germline, CDR1 is MDHEN and CDR2 is SYDVKM. This CDR3 has 13 amino acids. V lost 10 bases to trimming and J lost 4 bases; unmatched junction nucleotides: 8.

This sequence joins TRBV7-9 and TRBJ2-7, with a possible D match to TRBD1 (5 bases). Germline CDR1 reads SEHNR; CDR2 reads FQNEAQ (reference sequence). There are 13 residues in the CDR3. V lost 5 bases, J lost 9 bases, and 17 bases lay in between. CDR3 bases: TGTGCCAGCAGCCCCAATCGTGACAGTGCGCAGTACTTC. Residues: CASSPNRDSAQYF.

CDR3 in amino acids: CASRTGAQETQYF. As DNA, the CDR3 is TGTGCCAGCAGGACAGGGGCCCAAGAGACCCAGTACTTC. The V call is TRBV12-3 or TRBV12-4, the J call TRBJ2-5, with 8 bases identical to TRBD1. Trimming removed 6 bases from V and 1 base from J; junction bases left unmatched: 1. The CDR3 covers 13 residues.

The chain has TRBV27 and TRBJ2-7, with TRBD1 as a possible D gene (5 bases). Trimming left V 3 bases short and J 6 bases short, with 18 bases between. Germline V gene lookup returns CDR1 MNHEY and CDR2 SMNVEV (reference sequence). CDR3 size: 15 residues. The CDR3 nucleotides read TGTGCCAGCAGTTTTTGGAGACAGAGTTTGGGCGAGCAGTACTTC. Protein: CASSFWRQSLGEQYF.

CDR3 sequence reads: CASSLRGSQPQHF. The CDR3, as DNA: TGTGCCAGCAGCTTACGAGGTTCTCAGCCCCAGCATTTT. The chain links TRBV5-6 to TRBJ1-5; D not resolved. This CDR3 contains 13 residues. Germline values: CDR1 SGHDT, CDR2 YYEEEE. V lost 2 bases and J lost 6, with 9 bases in between.

The V and J genes are TRBV3-1 (or the pseudogene TRBV3-2) and TRBJ1-5, with D unresolved. The V gene lost 0 bases and the J gene lost 3 bases, with 9 bases spanning the gap. This CDR3 is built from 15 residues. CDR1 and CDR2 from the germline V gene are LGHDT and YNNKEL (reference sequence). The CDR3 nucleotides are TGTGCCAGCAGCCAAGATCCTACCCCCAATCAGCCCCAGCATTTT. Its translation: CASSQDPTPNQPQHF.

A single count supports this clone. The J gene is TRBJ1-5, the V gene TRBV3-1 (or the pseudogene TRBV3-2), with D maybe TRBD1 (6 bases). The CDR3 spans 14 residues. The germline gives CDR1 LGHDT, CDR2 YNNKEL (reference sequence). V was shortened by 1 base and J by 3 bases, with 7 bases between the two germline ends. The DNA of the CDR3 is TGTGCCAGCAGCCAAGGACAGGCCAATCAGCCCCAGCATTTT. This translates into CASSQGQANQPQHF.

The chain is built from TRBV30 and TRBJ1-4; 7 nucleotides agree with TRBD1. Trimming removed 3 bases from V and 4 bases from J; junction bases left unmatched: 8. CDR3 size: 15 residues. Germline V gene sequence: CDR1 GTSNPN, CDR2 SVGIG (reference sequence). DNA of the CDR3: TGTGCCTGGAGACAACACAGGGGACGTAATGAAAAACTGTTTTTT. Translating gives CAWRQHRGRNEKLFF.

The rearrangement uses TRBV18 and TRBJ1-4; D may be TRBD1 (5 bases). V lost 0 bases and J 1 base, leaving 15 bases between the germline ends. CDR1 is KGHSH and CDR2 is LQKENI in the germline V gene. This CDR3 contains 18 residues. CDR3 amino acids: CASSPPSGRLETNEKLFF. CDR3 sequence (DNA): TGTGCCAGCTCACCACCGTCAGGGAGGTTAGAAACTAATGAAAAACTGTTTTTT.

The rearrangement joins TRBV5-5 to TRBJ2-2; 9 nucleotides align to TRBD2. CDR1 is SGHKS, CDR2 YYEKEE, per germline (reference sequence). The CDR3 contains 16 residues. The trim removed 1 base at V and 7 bases at J, leaving 8 bases unmatched. The CDR3 here is CASSLRSGGPNGELFF. Written as DNA, the CDR3 is TGTGCCAGCAGCTTGAGGAGCGGGGGGCCAAACGGGGAGCTGTTTTTT.

The rearrangement uses TRBV9 and TRBJ2-1, with 7 bases aligning to TRBD1. The germline V gene encodes CDR1 SGDLS and CDR2 YYNGEE. The CDR3 sequence is 14 residues long. Germline trimming cut 4 bases from V and 4 bases from J; bases unmatched to any gene: 5. The CDR3 here is CASSRQQGYNEQFF. The DNA for the CDR3 is TGTGCCAGCAGCCGCCAACAGGGGTACAATGAGCAGTTCTTC.

A single count supports this clone. J is TRBJ1-1 and V is TRBV7-2, with D perhaps TRBD1 (5 bases). This CDR3 has 14 amino acids. Germline V gene lookup returns CDR1 SGHTA and CDR2 FQGNSA. Between the trimmed V and J ends, which lost 5 bases and 3 bases, there was a span of 13 bases. The CDR3 nucleotides are TGTGCCAGCAGCCCTCGCAGGGCTCACACTGAAGCTTTCTTT. It codes for CASSPRRAHTEAFF.

The V gene is TRBV5-4, the J gene TRBJ2-7; 8 bases match TRBD2. V was clipped by 6 bases and J by 6 bases; unmatched bases: 5. Germline CDR1 and CDR2: SGHNT and YYREEE (reference sequence). The CDR3 is 12 residues long. The DNA of the CDR3 is TGTGCCAGCAACGGGGGGGCCGGCGAGCAGTACTTC. Residues: CASNGGAGEQYF.

This clone came up once. The CDR3 loop reads CASSPNADQPQHF. In nucleotides, the CDR3 is TGTGCCAGCTCACCTAACGCAGATCAGCCCCAGCATTTT. This chain connects TRBV18 to TRBJ1-5, with D hard to call. Germline V gene sequence: CDR1 KGHSH, CDR2 LQKENI. The CDR3 extends over 13 amino acids. Trimming took 3 bases from V and 5 from J, leaving 8 bases between them.

The chain carries TRBV6-5 and TRBJ2-1; 11 bases are shared with TRBD2. From germline, CDR1 is MNHEY and CDR2 SVGAGI. With V trimmed by 6 bases and J by 14 bases, 9 bases remained unmatched. This CDR3 has 13 residues. The CDR3 DNA reads as TGTGCCAGCAGGGCTAGCGGGGGGCCCTCGGAGTTCTTC. This gives the protein CASRASGGPSEFF.

The chain has TRBV11-3 and TRBJ1-2; 8 bases are a match to TRBD1. Germline CDR1 is SGHNT and CDR2 is YENEEA. V lost 0 bases to trimming and J lost 7 bases; unmatched junction nucleotides: 4. This CDR3 spans 14 amino acids. The CDR3 reads CASSLDGTGLGYTF. Written as DNA, the CDR3 is TGTGCCAGCAGCTTAGATGGGACAGGCCTTGGCTACACCTTC.

The gene calls are TRBV19 and TRBJ2-1; D gene uncertain. The CDR3 has 11 residues. The germline V gene encodes CDR1 LNHDA and CDR2 SQIVND (reference sequence). The ends were cut back, 7 bases at V and 1 base at J, with 2 bases in the middle. The CDR3 bases are TGTGCCAGTACGTCCTACAATGAGCAGTTCTTC. The encoded protein is CASTSYNEQFF. The whole variable domain, remainder taken from reference TRBV19 and TRBJ2-1, is DGGITQSPKYLFRKEGQNVTLSCEQNLNHDAMYWYRQDPGQGLRLIYYSQIVNDFQKGDIAEGYSVSREKKESFPLTVTSAQKNPTAFYLCASTSYNEQFFGPGTRLTVL.

The V and J genes are TRBV4-1 and TRBJ2-7; D possibly corresponds to TRBD1 (6 bases). Trimming took off 2 bases at V and 5 bases at J, with 13 bases between the two ends. The V gene's germline CDR1 is MGHRA and CDR2 YSYEKL. The CDR3 loop spans 14 amino acids. The chain's CDR3 is CASSQRDPGDEQYF. The CDR3 DNA sequence: TGCGCCAGCAGCCAACGAGACCCAGGGGACGAGCAGTACTTC.

The chain carries TRBV5-4 and TRBJ2-3, with TRBD2 matching over 9 bases. The CDR3 contains 15 residues. Germline-derived CDR1 and CDR2 are SGHNT and YYREEE (reference sequence). V lost 4 bases and J lost 2; bases outside the gene matches: 5. CDR3 DNA: TGTGCCAGCAGCATGCGGGGGGGCCCCACAGATACGCAGTATTTT. It yields the protein CASSMRGGPTDTQYF.

The V gene is TRBV4-2, the J gene TRBJ2-7, with 15 bases fitting TRBD2. Per germline, CDR1 LGHNA and CDR2 YNFKEQ. This CDR3 has 16 residues. The junction had 5 bases not matched to a gene; V was cut back by 1 base and J by 7 bases. The DNA of the CDR3 is TGTGCCAGCAGCCAAGCGGGACTAGCGGGGGGCCGGGAGCAGTACTTC. Protein product: CASSQAGLAGGREQYF.

V gene TRBV2 combines with J gene TRBJ1-3, with 7 bases fitting TRBD1. This CDR3 has 14 amino acids. The germline CDR1 and CDR2 sequences are SNHLY and FYNNEI. Losses at the gene ends were 6 bases for V and 3 bases for J; bases not matched to a gene: 5. This chain's CDR3 is CASRTGKGGNTIYF. The CDR3 coding sequence is TGTGCCAGCAGGACAGGGAAGGGTGGAAACACCATATATTTT.

As regards this clone: A junction end diverges from the germline sequence, so it may reflect a read error. The gene calls are TRBV7-9 and TRBJ1-2, with TRBD1 as a possible D gene (6 bases). There are 11 residues in the CDR3. Per the germline V gene, CDR1 is SEHNR and CDR2 is FQNEAQ (reference sequence). In DNA, the CDR3 is TGTGCCAGCAGCACAAGACAGGATACATTCTTC. It is translated as CASSTRQDTFF.

The chain joins TRBV19 to TRBJ1-5; 8 nucleotides match TRBD1. The CDR3 runs 13 residues. The V and J ends lost 3 bases and 6 bases, in that order; junction bases with no gene match: 1. Per germline, CDR1 LNHDA and CDR2 SQIVND (reference sequence). The CDR3 DNA reads as TGTGCCAGTAGTATTGACAGGGGTCAGCCCCAGCATTTT. This encodes CASSIDRGQPQHF.

This rearrangement joins TRBV5-4 to TRBJ1-2, with a tentative D call TRBD1 (6 bases). This CDR3 is 15 amino acids long. From germline, CDR1 is SGHNT and CDR2 YYREEE (reference sequence). V was pared by 4 bases and J by 4 bases, with 17 bases between. The CDR3 DNA reads TGTGCCAGCAGCCTCACCGGACAGCCTGCCTATGGCTACACCTTC. Amino acids: CASSLTGQPAYGYTF.